These 20 T cell receptor beta chains originate from one sample sequenced in a study of response to subunit inactivated influenza vaccine. MiXCR, run by TCRdb on the RT-PCR reads, gives a single entry per CDR3 protein. The table has 170,000 or so distinct CDR3 sequences, roughly 10% seen once. The sequencing used CD8+ T cells sorted from PBMCs, collected around 25 months after vaccination. These receptors all stem from a man between 50 and 69 years old who received an inactivated influenza vaccine.

The gene calls are TRBV4-1 and TRBJ1-5; no clear D gene. This CDR3 has 15 residues. Germline lookup yields CDR1 MGHRA and CDR2 YSYEKL. V lost 0 bases to trimming and J lost 5 bases, with 11 bases between them. The CDR3 region is CASSQDLLLDQPQHF. The CDR3 DNA is TGCGCCAGCAGCCAAGATCTTCTACTCGATCAGCCCCAGCATTTT.

This chain uses TRBV7-8 with TRBJ2-2; D remains unclear. Germline V CDR1 and CDR2: SGHVS, FQNEAQ. V lost 3 bases to trimming and J lost 3 bases, with 14 bases between them. CDR3 length: 16 residues. The CDR3 sequence: CASSLAGDTYTGELFF. The DNA of the CDR3 is TGTGCCAGCAGCTTGGCCGGTGACACCTACACCGGGGAGCTGTTTTTT.

V usage is TRBV5-1 and J usage is TRBJ1-2; 7 bases agree with TRBD1. V gave up 3 bases and J gave up 0 bases; unmatched junction bases: 14. The CDR3 runs 18 residues. Germline V CDR1 and CDR2: SGHRS, YFSETQ. CDR3 nucleotides: TGCGCCAGCAGCTCTTTCCCTGACAGGGAGAAAGCTAACTATGGCTACACCTTC. It is translated as CASSSFPDREKANYGYTF.

The chain carries TRBV12-3 or TRBV12-4 and TRBJ2-5; D is ambiguous. CDR3 length: 13 residues. Deletions cut 3 bases from V and 5 bases from J, with 10 bases between. The CDR3 region is CASSFSGLETQYF. In DNA form, the CDR3 reads TGTGCCAGCAGTTTTTCTGGGCTCGAGACCCAGTACTTC.

The CDR3, as DNA: TGCAGTGCTAGCTCCGCTGCGGGAGACATCAGCACAGATACGCAGTATTTT. This codes for CSASSAAGDISTDTQYF. The chain joins TRBV20-1 to TRBJ2-3; 7 bases align to TRBD2. The germline V gene encodes CDR1 DFQATT and CDR2 SNEGSKA (reference sequence). The CDR3 runs 17 residues. The V segment lost 3 bases and the J segment 0 bases; nucleotides outside the gene matches: 12.

The V gene is TRBV9, the J gene TRBJ1-2, with D possibly being TRBD1 (5 bases). The ends were cut back, 0 bases at V and 4 bases at J, with 13 bases in the middle. The CDR3 totals 15 residues. The V gene's germline CDR1 is SGDLS and CDR2 YYNGEE. As DNA, the CDR3 is TGTGCCAGCAGCGTAGAAGCAGGGAGTGCCTATGGCTACACCTTC. Protein sequence: CASSVEAGSAYGYTF.

This sequence joins TRBV10-3 and TRBJ2-7; TRBD1 matches at 8 bases. CDR3 length: 15 amino acids. J was trimmed by 2 bases and V by 2 bases; bases with no gene match: 5. CDR1 ENHRY and CDR2 SYGVKD come from the germline V gene. The CDR3 loop is CAISEGTGATYEQYF. CDR3 nucleotides: TGTGCCATCAGTGAGGGGACAGGTGCCACCTACGAGCAGTACTTC.

The chain uses TRBV6-5 and TRBJ2-7; 9 positions agree with TRBD1. This CDR3 is 17 amino acids long. V shed 6 bases, J shed 1 base, and the junction held 13 bases outside the gene matches. Germline CDR1 is MNHEY and CDR2 is SVGAGI. The CDR3 bases are TGTGCCAGCAGATCCTCCGGGACAGGGATTGGATCCTACGAGCAGTACTTC. Its translation: CASRSSGTGIGSYEQYF.

This clonotype was found many times. The chain has TRBV7-6 and TRBJ2-3; 7 bases are shared with TRBD2. Germline V CDR1 and CDR2: SGHVS, FNYEAQ. The V gene end was trimmed by 1 base and the J gene end by 0 bases; junction bases not matched to a gene: 4. The length of the CDR3 is 16 residues. The CDR3, as DNA: TGTGCCAGCAGCTTAGGGGCGGGAGCTAGCACAGATACGCAGTATTTT. It translates to CASSLGAGASTDTQYF.

This clonotype was observed at least ten times. J is TRBJ2-4 and V is TRBV4-3; 7 bases fit TRBD2. CDR3 length: 13 residues. Trimming took 0 bases from V and 8 from J; bases not matched to a gene: 1. Germline V gene sequence: CDR1 LGHNA, CDR2 YSLEER. The CDR3 protein is CASSQDAGDIQYF. The CDR3 nucleotides are TGCGCCAGCAGCCAAGATGCGGGGGACATTCAGTACTTC.

In its sample, this clonotype was seen a few times. The gene calls are TRBV29-1 and TRBJ2-3; 9 bases map to TRBD1. Germline V gene data show CDR1 as SQVTM and CDR2 as ANQGSEA. The junction had 4 bases not matched to a gene; V was cut back by 6 bases and J by 0 bases. This CDR3 region has 14 residues. The CDR3 nucleotides read TGCAGCGTCGAGGGACAGGGTAGCACAGATACGCAGTATTTT. Translating it yields CSVEGQGSTDTQYF.

This clonotype was seen at least ten times. CDR3 in amino acids: CASSQDPGMDFSGNTIYF. The CDR3 DNA is TGCGCCAGCAGCCAAGACCCGGGAATGGATTTCTCTGGAAACACCATATATTTT. The rearrangement joins TRBV4-3 to TRBJ1-3; D is uncertain. From germline, CDR1 is LGHNA and CDR2 YSLEER. The CDR3 has 18 amino acids. Trimming took off 0 bases at V and 0 bases at J, with 15 bases between the two ends.

This clonotype was recorded a few times. The V gene is TRBV6-1, the J gene TRBJ2-5; D is unresolved. V lost 4 bases and J lost 4, with 19 bases in between. The CDR3 contains 16 residues. Germline CDR1 is MNHNS and CDR2 is SASEGT. In nucleotides, the CDR3 is TGTGCCAGCAGTGTCCAGCAGAGAGATCTAAGAGAGACCCAGTACTTC. This encodes CASSVQQRDLRETQYF.

There are many counts of this clonotype. J is TRBJ2-1 and V is TRBV12-3 or TRBV12-4, with D uncertain. The CDR3 has 13 amino acids. V was shortened by 1 base and J by 4 bases, with 5 bases between the two germline ends. CDR3 amino acids: CASSLGSYNEQFF. DNA of the CDR3: TGTGCCAGCAGTTTAGGCAGTTACAATGAGCAGTTCTTC.

The chain employs TRBV29-1 and TRBJ1-2; 9 nucleotides align to TRBD1. V dropped 7 bases and J dropped 3; count of bases not matched to a gene: 6. Germline CDR1 and CDR2: SQVTM and ANQGSEA. This CDR3 spans 13 amino acids. CDR3 DNA sequence: TGCAGCGCTGACCGGGACAGGGACTATGGCTACACCTTC. Amino acids: CSADRDRDYGYTF.

This clonotype was found a few times. This chain links TRBV27 with TRBJ2-7; D is unclear. CDR1 is MNHEY and CDR2 is SMNVEV in the germline V gene (reference sequence). V was clipped by 5 bases and J by 2 bases, with 10 bases between them. This CDR3 contains 13 residues. This CDR3 reads CASSPRQPYEQYF. The CDR3 DNA reads TGTGCCAGCAGTCCGCGACAACCCTACGAGCAGTACTTC.

The chain combines TRBV20-1 with TRBJ2-1; a possible D gene is TRBD2 (5 bases). Germline V gene data show CDR1 as DFQATT and CDR2 as SNEGSKA (reference sequence). With 3 bases removed from V and 4 bases from J, the gap between germline ends came to 13 bases. This CDR3 spans 14 amino acids. The CDR3 DNA is TGCAGTGCTAGCCCGGACTCGCCATACAATGAGCAGTTCTTC. This translates into CSASPDSPYNEQFF.

This clonotype was detected only once. The rearrangement links TRBV3-1 to TRBJ2-1, with 15 bases that match TRBD2. Germline V lookup: CDR1 LGHDT, CDR2 YNNKEL (reference sequence). Trimming cost V 4 bases and J 7 bases; bases outside gene matches: 5. There are 16 residues in the CDR3. The CDR3 sequence: CASSPWTSGGANEQFF. The CDR3 DNA reads TGTGCCAGCAGCCCCTGGACTAGCGGGGGGGCAAATGAGCAGTTCTTC.

The rearrangement joins TRBV6-1 to TRBJ1-2, with a possible D match to TRBD1 (6 bases). V was cut by 8 bases and J by 4 bases, with 14 bases left in between. The CDR3 consists of 13 residues. CDR1 is MNHNS and CDR2 is SASEGT in the germline V gene. The CDR3 reads CASAAGVGYGYTF. CDR3 in DNA: TGTGCCAGCGCGGCAGGGGTCGGCTATGGCTACACCTTC.

The chain employs TRBV4-3 and TRBJ2-1; D assignment may be TRBD1 or TRBD2 (5 bases each). Germline V gene data show CDR1 as LGHNA and CDR2 as YSLEER. V lost 4 bases to trimming and J lost 3 bases, with 10 bases between them. The CDR3 totals 14 residues. The CDR3 spells CASSPRDGYNEQFF. Here the CDR3 DNA reads TGCGCCAGCAGCCCCCGGGACGGCTACAATGAGCAGTTCTTC.